Following are 3 T cell receptor beta chains from one sample sequenced in a study of blood T cell repertoires in COVID-19. Generated by immunoSEQ multiplex PCR, the TCRdb table keeps only in-frame clones and is missing some. The sample has approximately 90,000 clones; 65% to 90% are singletons. The specimen was peripheral blood. The receptors come from a man aged 60-69 years with acute or convalescent COVID-19.

This chain links TRBV9 with TRBJ1-2, with 8 nucleotides matching TRBD1. Germline-derived CDR1 and CDR2 are SGDLS and YYNGEE. The V and J ends lost 6 bases and 2 bases, in that order; junction bases with no gene match: 9. This CDR3 has 15 residues. Here the CDR3 reads CASTGTGSFNYGYTF. The DNA for the CDR3 is TGTGCCAGCACCGGGACAGGTTCATTCAACTATGGCTACACCTTC.

The chain couples TRBV27 to TRBJ2-7; TRBD2 aligns across 15 bases. This CDR3 contains 17 residues. The germline V gene encodes CDR1 MNHEY and CDR2 SMNVEV (reference sequence). The trim removed 6 bases at V and 2 bases at J, leaving 8 bases unmatched. The CDR3 nucleotides read TGTGCCAGCAGGGATGGGACTAGCGGGGGGCCGACCTACGAGCAGTACTTC. Encoded protein: CASRDGTSGGPTYEQYF.

This chain joins TRBV6-4 and TRBJ2-7; the match to TRBD1 covers 10 bases. CDR1 is MRHNA, CDR2 SNTAGT, per germline. CDR3 size: 14 residues. J was trimmed by 2 bases and V by 6 bases; bases with no gene match: 4. The CDR3 sequence is CASRGQGSAYEQYF. DNA of the CDR3: TGTGCCAGCAGGGGACAGGGGTCGGCCTACGAGCAGTACTTC.